A single sample gave rise to the 23 T cell receptor beta chains below, sequenced in a study of blood T cell repertoires in COVID-19. Sequencing was performed with immunoSEQ multiplex PCR; in TCRdb, only in-frame clones are kept and a portion is missing. Here the sample spans approximately 170,000 clones, 74% being singletons. Input material: peripheral blood. These receptors originate from a woman aged 80 or older with acute or convalescent COVID-19.

There are a few counts of this clone. The rearrangement uses TRBV28 and TRBJ1-1; D perhaps matches TRBD1 (6 bases). The CDR3 loop spans 16 amino acids. Trimming shortened V by 6 bases and J by 5 bases, and 22 bases separated the two germline ends. CDR1 and CDR2 (germline): MDHEN, SYDVKM. CDR3 nucleotide sequence: TGTGCCAGCAGCCAAAGCGGACAGCGCGATGGGACTGAAGCTTTCTTT. Its protein product is CASSQSGQRDGTEAFF.

This clone has only one observation. This chain links TRBV6-5 with TRBJ2-1, with D possibly being TRBD2 (5 bases). Trimming pared 10 bases from V and 4 bases from J, leaving 14 bases between. The CDR3 loop spans 13 amino acids. Germline V CDR1 and CDR2: MNHEY, SVGAGI. CDR3 DNA: TGTGCCACCCTAGCCTCGAGGTACAATGAGCAGTTCTTC. Encoded protein: CATLASRYNEQFF.

This chain joins TRBV7-9 and TRBJ1-1; TRBD1 agrees at 8 bases. V lost 3 bases to trimming and J lost 3 bases; unmatched junction nucleotides: 3. The CDR3 contains 14 residues. CDR1 is SEHNR and CDR2 is FQNEAQ in the germline V gene (reference sequence). CDR3 nucleotide sequence: TGTGCCAGCAGCTTGGCGACAGGGGACACTGAAGCTTTCTTT. It specifies CASSLATGDTEAFF.

This chain joins TRBV7-3 and TRBJ1-1; D may be TRBD1 (5 bases). Germline CDR1 is SGHTA and CDR2 is FQGTGA. V was cut by 0 bases and J by 1 base, with 9 bases left in between. The CDR3 is 15 amino acids. The CDR3 DNA is TGTGCCAGCAGCTTAACCCCTGGACAGAACACTGAAGCTTTCTTT. This encodes CASSLTPGQNTEAFF.

A single count supports this clone. The chain carries TRBV6-1 and TRBJ1-2; 9 bases align to TRBD1. Germline V gene data show CDR1 as MNHNS and CDR2 as SASEGT. Trimming took 1 base from V and 5 from J; bases not matched to a gene: 2. The CDR3 is 14 residues long. Here the CDR3 reads CASSEEDRGYGYTF. The CDR3 region has the DNA TGTGCCAGCAGTGAAGAGGACAGGGGATATGGCTACACCTTC.

The CDR3 reads CASSPAIAPQHF. CDR3 bases: TGTGCCAGCAGCCCCGCTATAGCACCCCAGCATTTT. The chain couples TRBV7-8 to TRBJ1-5; no definite D call. V was pared by 5 bases and J by 10 bases, with 12 bases between. Germline values: CDR1 SGHVS, CDR2 FQNEAQ. The CDR3 length is 12 residues.

A few counts support this clone. The chain combines TRBV6-5 with TRBJ1-5; 8 positions agree with TRBD1. Trimming took 5 bases from V and 1 from J; bases not matched to a gene: 4. Germline V gene data show CDR1 as MNHEY and CDR2 as SVGAGI. The length of the CDR3 is 15 residues. The CDR3 region is CASSRTGQSNQPQHF. The CDR3 DNA is TGTGCCAGCAGTAGGACAGGGCAGAGCAATCAGCCCCAGCATTTT.

V and J are TRBV9 and TRBJ2-6; D not resolved. V lost 0 bases, J lost 0 bases, and 4 bases lay in between. CDR3 length: 15 residues. Germline V gene lookup returns CDR1 SGDLS and CDR2 YYNGEE. CDR3 sequence: CASSVVASGANVLTF. In DNA form, the CDR3 reads TGTGCCAGCAGCGTAGTAGCCTCTGGGGCCAACGTCCTGACTTTC.

There are a few counts of this clone. The chain is built from TRBV4-3 and TRBJ1-1, with a possible D match to TRBD1 (5 bases). V was clipped by 6 bases and J by 2 bases, with 16 bases between them. The CDR3 runs 15 residues. Germline lookup yields CDR1 LGHNA and CDR2 YSLEER. CDR3 coding DNA: TGCGCCAGCAGGTACCAGACAGACTTCAACACTGAAGCTTTCTTT. This encodes CASRYQTDFNTEAFF.

The CDR3 here is CAWTSRRQGDQFF. CDR3 bases: TGTGCCTGGACTTCAAGAAGACAGGGAGATCAGTTCTTC. V usage is TRBV30 and J usage is TRBJ2-1; 7 bases are a match to TRBD1. J lost 13 bases, V lost 4 bases, and 13 bases had no gene match. Germline-derived CDR1 and CDR2 are GTSNPN and SVGIG (reference sequence). The CDR3 is 13 amino acids.

Concerning this clone itself: An end of the junction does not agree with germline; a read error may underlie this. The chain combines TRBV2 with TRBJ2-4; D is possibly TRBD2 (5 bases). In germline, CDR1 is SNHLY, CDR2 FYNNEI. This CDR3 spans 13 amino acids. The CDR3 reads CASSEAPGSPRFF. CDR3 DNA: TGTGCCAGCAGTGAAGCGCCGGGAAGCCCACGCTTCTTC.

This chain connects TRBV5-1 to TRBJ2-2; 10 bases fit TRBD2. CDR1 and CDR2 from the germline V gene are SGHRS and YFSETQ. Trimming cost V 0 bases and J 0 bases; bases outside gene matches: 11. This CDR3 region has 20 residues. The CDR3 region is CASSLAGASGSSANTGELFF. In nucleotides, the CDR3 is TGCGCCAGCAGCTTGGCCGGGGCTAGCGGGAGCTCGGCGAACACCGGGGAGCTGTTTTTT.

This clone was counted many times. V gene TRBV19 combines with J gene TRBJ1-1; possible D gene TRBD1, 5 bases. Trimming cost V 8 bases and J 4 bases, with 17 bases left between them. The CDR3 consists of 14 residues. CDR1 and CDR2 from the germline V gene are LNHDA and SQIVND (reference sequence). CDR3 sequence (DNA): TGTGCCAGTGCGGACCCTACAGGATTCACTGAAGCTTTCTTT. Translating it yields CASADPTGFTEAFF.

The chain combines TRBV28 with TRBJ2-3, with a possible D match to TRBD2 (6 bases). The germline V gene has CDR1 MDHEN and CDR2 SYDVKM. This CDR3 is built from 13 residues. Deletions cut 9 bases from V and 0 bases from J, with 10 bases between. The CDR3 region is CASFGSSTDTQYF. CDR3 in DNA: TGTGCCAGTTTCGGGAGTAGCACAGATACGCAGTATTTT.

The genes are TRBV5-4 and TRBJ1-2, with 10 nucleotides matching TRBD1. The CDR3 has 16 amino acids. V shed 4 bases, J shed 4 bases, and the junction held 10 bases outside the gene matches. CDR1 and CDR2 from the germline V gene are SGHNT and YYREEE (reference sequence). The CDR3 DNA sequence: TGTGCCAGCAGCGTGGGCGGGACAGGGGTTAGCTATGGCTACACCTTC. Its protein is CASSVGGTGVSYGYTF.

This clone showed up just a few times. The J gene is TRBJ2-1, the V gene TRBV6-1; D is possibly TRBD2 (5 bases). The germline V gene has CDR1 MNHNS and CDR2 SASEGT. This CDR3 region has 16 residues. The V end was cut by 4 bases, the J end by 2 bases, with 15 bases between. DNA of the CDR3: TGTGCCAGCAGTGCATCCCGGGATTTTCCCTACAATGAGCAGTTCTTC. Its translation: CASSASRDFPYNEQFF.

Comments on this clone: The same CDR3 can be traced to other DNA sequences in this sample. This chain connects TRBV19 to TRBJ2-2; tentatively, D is TRBD2 (6 bases). The CDR3 is made up of 14 amino acids. Trimming removed 3 bases from V and 5 bases from J, with 10 bases in between. CDR1 LNHDA and CDR2 SQIVND come from the germline V gene (reference sequence). This CDR3 is CASSIWGETGELFF. CDR3 sequence (DNA): TGTGCCAGTAGTATCTGGGGGGAGACCGGGGAGCTGTTTTTT.

CDR3 protein: CASSLDQGAGEKLFF. The CDR3 DNA sequence: TGTGCCAGCAGTTTGGACCAGGGGGCGGGGGAAAAACTGTTTTTT. V usage is TRBV28 and J usage is TRBJ1-4; 8 bases map to TRBD1. CDR1 is MDHEN, CDR2 SYDVKM, per germline. This CDR3 is built from 15 residues. Unmatched junction bases numbered 8, after V lost 3 bases and J lost 8 bases.

V and J are TRBV6-2 or TRBV6-3 and TRBJ2-3; 7 bases match TRBD2. Trimming at V came to 6 bases and at J to 6 bases, leaving 15 bases not matched to a gene. Looked up from germline, CDR1 is MNHEY and CDR2 is SVGEGT. The CDR3 has 16 residues. The CDR3 DNA follows: TGTGCCAGCAGCCCGAACGTGGCGGGAGTGGCGGATACGCAGTATTTT. As protein: CASSPNVAGVADTQYF.

This clone was observed a single time. The chain couples TRBV10-3 to TRBJ2-7, with a tentative D call TRBD1 (6 bases). The germline CDR1 and CDR2 sequences are ENHRY and SYGVKD. This CDR3 comprises 13 residues. V was shortened by 6 bases and J by 3 bases, with 12 bases between the two germline ends. This CDR3 reads CAIRRTGNYEQYF. The CDR3 nucleotides read TGTGCCATCAGAAGAACAGGGAACTACGAGCAGTACTTC.

This clone was observed a handful of times. The rearrangement links TRBV4-2 to TRBJ1-6; D is unclear. The CDR3 runs to 17 residues. In germline, CDR1 is LGHNA, CDR2 YNFKEQ. V was clipped by 1 base and J by 4 bases, with 14 bases between them. The CDR3 loop reads CASSQGGFQAYNSPLHF. The CDR3 DNA reads TGTGCCAGCAGCCAAGGTGGTTTCCAGGCGTATAATTCACCCCTCCACTTT.

This clone has just a few counts. The chain combines TRBV12-3 or TRBV12-4 with TRBJ1-2, with D possibly matching TRBD1 (5 bases). Trimming left V 7 bases short and J 8 bases short, with 17 bases between. This CDR3 is built from 13 residues. The CDR3 is CASTEFRDWGYTF. The CDR3 DNA reads as TGTGCCAGCACCGAATTCCGGGACTGGGGCTACACCTTC.

V is TRBV5-1 and J is TRBJ1-1; TRBD1 might be the D (6 bases). Between the trimmed V and J ends, which lost 7 bases and 1 base, there was a span of 14 bases. This CDR3 has 14 amino acids. Germline CDR1 and CDR2: SGHRS and YFSETQ. DNA of the CDR3: TGCGCCAGCGTACCCGGGACAACGAACACTGAAGCTTTCTTT. Encoded protein: CASVPGTTNTEAFF.